This T cell receptor beta chain stems from a study of T cell changes during pregnancy in multiple sclerosis. CDR1 and CDR2 from the germline V gene are MDHEN and SYDVKM. The ends lost 5 bases at V and 6 bases at J; junction bases unmatched: 8. CDR3 length: 14 residues. Profiling relied on immunoSEQ multiplex PCR, and the TCRdb table lists in-frame clones only, not all of them. The sample includes roughly 40,000 clones, 91% of them seen just once. Sequencing was performed on CD4+ T cells from peripheral blood mononuclear cells, taken in the second trimester of pregnancy. The receptor was isolated from a female donor in good health, enrolled as a control in a pregnancy study. This sequence joins TRBV28 and TRBJ2-3, with 7 bases matching TRBD2. CDR3 DNA sequence: TGTGCCAGCAGTCCCGCGGGAGAGGTGGATACGCAGTATTTT. Translation: CASSPAGEVDTQYF.